This TCR beta chain comes out of a study of T cells in Graves' hyperthyroidism and ophthalmopathy. Study details: At initial diagnosis, before any treatment had begun, peripheral blood was obtained.

There are a few counts of this clonotype. Individuals with ophthalmopathy presented a Clinical Activity Score of at least 3, a NOSPECS grade of at least 4 and a duration under 3 months. Any patient presenting with uncontrolled infection, other autoimmune disease, pregnancy or lactation was left out. The CDR3 regions of TCR beta were amplified from RNA transcripts. HTBI primers were employed in a first-round RT-PCR of the TCR CDR3. MiXCR, applied by TCRdb to the multiplex PCR reads, yields one record per CDR3 protein. The sample consists of about 270,000 distinct CDR3 sequences, approximately 23% of them appearing once. The clonotype was recovered from a young man with Graves' ophthalmopathy. Sequenced material: blood.

In nucleotides, the CDR3 is TGTGCCAGCAGCTCGACAGGGGTGGACGCTTTCTTT. Its translation is CASSSTGVDAFF. V and J are TRBV7-9 and TRBJ1-1; 8 positions agree with TRBD1. After removal of 4 bases from V and 11 bases from J, the junction contained 6 bases not matched to a gene. CDR1 is SEHNR and CDR2 is FQNEAQ in the germline V gene (reference sequence). CDR3 length: 12 amino acids. Full variable domain (outside the CDR3, taken from reference TRBV7-9 and TRBJ1-1): DTGVSQNPRHKITKRGQNVTFRCDPISEHNRLYWYRQTLGQGPEFLTYFQNEAQLEKSRLLSDRFSAERPKGSFSTLEIQRTEQGDSAMYLCASSSTGVDAFFGQGTRLTVV.